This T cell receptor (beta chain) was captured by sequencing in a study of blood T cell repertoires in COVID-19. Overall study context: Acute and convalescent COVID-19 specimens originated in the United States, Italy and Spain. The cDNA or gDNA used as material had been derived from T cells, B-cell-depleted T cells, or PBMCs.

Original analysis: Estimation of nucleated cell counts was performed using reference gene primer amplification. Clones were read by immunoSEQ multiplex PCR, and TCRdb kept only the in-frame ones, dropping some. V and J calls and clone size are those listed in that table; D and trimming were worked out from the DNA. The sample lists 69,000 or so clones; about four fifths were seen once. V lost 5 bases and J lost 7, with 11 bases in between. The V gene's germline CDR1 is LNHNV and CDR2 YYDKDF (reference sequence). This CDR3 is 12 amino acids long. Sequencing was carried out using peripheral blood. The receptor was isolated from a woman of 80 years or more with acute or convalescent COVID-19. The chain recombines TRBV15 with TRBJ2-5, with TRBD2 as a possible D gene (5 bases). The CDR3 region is CATSEGLGTQYF. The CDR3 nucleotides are TGTGCCACCAGCGAAGGACTGGGGACCCAGTACTTC.